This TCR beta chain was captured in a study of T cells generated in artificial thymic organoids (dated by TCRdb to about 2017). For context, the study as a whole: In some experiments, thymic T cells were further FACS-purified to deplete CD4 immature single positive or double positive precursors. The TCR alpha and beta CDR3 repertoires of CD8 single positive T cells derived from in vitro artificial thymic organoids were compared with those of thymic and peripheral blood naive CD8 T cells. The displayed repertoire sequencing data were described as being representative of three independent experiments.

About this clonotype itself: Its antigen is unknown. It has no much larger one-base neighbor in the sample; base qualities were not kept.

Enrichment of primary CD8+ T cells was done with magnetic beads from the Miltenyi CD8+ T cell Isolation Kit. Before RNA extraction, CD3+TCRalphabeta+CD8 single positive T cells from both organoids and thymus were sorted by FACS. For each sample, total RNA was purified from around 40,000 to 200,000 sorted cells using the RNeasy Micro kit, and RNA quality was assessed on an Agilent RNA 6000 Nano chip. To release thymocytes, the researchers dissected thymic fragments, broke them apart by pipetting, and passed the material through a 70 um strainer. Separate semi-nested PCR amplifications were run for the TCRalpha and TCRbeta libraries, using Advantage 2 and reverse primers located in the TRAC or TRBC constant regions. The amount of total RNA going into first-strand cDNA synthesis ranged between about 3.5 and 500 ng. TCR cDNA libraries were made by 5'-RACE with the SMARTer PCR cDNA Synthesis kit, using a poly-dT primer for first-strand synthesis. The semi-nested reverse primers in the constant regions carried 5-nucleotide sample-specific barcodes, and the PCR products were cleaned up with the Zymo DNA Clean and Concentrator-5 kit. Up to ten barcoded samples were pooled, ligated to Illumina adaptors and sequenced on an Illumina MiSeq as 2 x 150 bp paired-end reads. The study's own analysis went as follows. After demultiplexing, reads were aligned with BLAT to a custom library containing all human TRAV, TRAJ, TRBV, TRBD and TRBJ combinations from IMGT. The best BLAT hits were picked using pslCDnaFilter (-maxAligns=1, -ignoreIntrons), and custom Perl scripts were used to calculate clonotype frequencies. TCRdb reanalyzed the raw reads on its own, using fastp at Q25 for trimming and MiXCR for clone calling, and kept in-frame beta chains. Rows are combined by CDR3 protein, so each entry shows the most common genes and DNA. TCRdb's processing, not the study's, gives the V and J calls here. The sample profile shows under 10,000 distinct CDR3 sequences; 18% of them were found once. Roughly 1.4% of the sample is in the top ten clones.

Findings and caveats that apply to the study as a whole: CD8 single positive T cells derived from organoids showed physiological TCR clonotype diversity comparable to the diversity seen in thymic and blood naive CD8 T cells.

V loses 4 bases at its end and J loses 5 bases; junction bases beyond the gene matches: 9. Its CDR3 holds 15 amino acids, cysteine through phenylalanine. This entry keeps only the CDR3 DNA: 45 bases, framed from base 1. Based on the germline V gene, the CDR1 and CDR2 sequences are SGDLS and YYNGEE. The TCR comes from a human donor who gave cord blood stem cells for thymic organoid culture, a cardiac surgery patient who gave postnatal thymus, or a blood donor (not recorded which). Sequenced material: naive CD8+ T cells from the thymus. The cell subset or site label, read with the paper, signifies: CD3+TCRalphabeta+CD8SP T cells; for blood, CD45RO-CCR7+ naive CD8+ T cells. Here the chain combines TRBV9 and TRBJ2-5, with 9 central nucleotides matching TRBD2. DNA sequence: TGTGCCAGCAGCAAAACTAGCGGGCCCAGGGAGACCCAGTACTTC. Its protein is CASSKTSGPRETQYF.